This T cell receptor (beta chain) originates from a study of neoadjuvant nivolumab and ipilimumab in lung cancer. Study details: The combination arm added day-1 ipilimumab 1 mg/kg to nivolumab 3 mg/kg on days 1, 15, 29. Notes on the study in general: TCR receptors were sequenced in few samples.

Germline CDR1 is SGHAT and CDR2 is FQNNGV. The CDR3 covers 16 residues. V dropped 2 bases and J dropped 1 base, with 14 bases sitting between them. TCRdb's copy holds only in-frame clones and misses some; the assay was immunoSEQ multiplex PCR. This table has approximately 35,000 clones, roughly nine tenths appearing once. About this clone itself: Its antigen is undetermined.

The sample consisted of peripheral blood, taken after neoadjuvant nivolumab, alone or with ipilimumab, at or shortly before surgery. The chain uses TRBV11-2 and TRBJ1-1; the D is unclear. The receptor was derived from an adult with non-small cell lung cancer. DNA for the CDR3: TGTGCCAGCAGCTTAAGAAAAGCTTGGGGGAACACTGAAGCTTTCTTT. Its protein product is CASSLRKAWGNTEAFF.